The entry that follows covers one T cell receptor beta chain sequence. Which antigen it targets is not known. No base quality information exists; no much larger clone differs at one position. The record originates from a study of T cell changes during pregnancy in multiple sclerosis (dated by TCRdb to about 2019). Regarding the research as a whole: The study examined how the T cell repertoire changed over the course of pregnancy in women with multiple sclerosis.

V lost 6 bases and J lost 7 bases; the stretch between them is 10 bases long. CDR1 and CDR2 are read off the germline V gene (reference sequence) as SEHNR and FQNEAQ. Spanning cysteine to phenylalanine, the CDR3 consists of 12 amino acids. Only the CDR3 DNA stays, 36 bases, in frame from base 1. The library was generated by the immunoSEQ multiplex PCR assay. TCRdb's version of the immuneACCESS table is confined to in-frame rearrangements and falls short of the full clone set. An unresolved V gene accounts for under half of the shortfall where checked; the remainder is of unknown origin. The sample table contains fewer than 100,000 clones; only one count was recorded for just over 90% of them. The ten biggest clones cover about 2.5% of the sample.

The receptor was derived from a female donor in good health, enrolled as a control in a pregnancy study. The rearranged chain carries TRBV7-9 and TRBJ2-1; the D gene is perhaps TRBD1, from 6 matching bases. This sample comprised peripheral blood, obtained after pregnancy. The CDR3 sequence is CASSTGKNEQFF. The sequence in DNA is TGTGCCAGCAGTACAGGGAAGAATGAGCAGTTCTTC.